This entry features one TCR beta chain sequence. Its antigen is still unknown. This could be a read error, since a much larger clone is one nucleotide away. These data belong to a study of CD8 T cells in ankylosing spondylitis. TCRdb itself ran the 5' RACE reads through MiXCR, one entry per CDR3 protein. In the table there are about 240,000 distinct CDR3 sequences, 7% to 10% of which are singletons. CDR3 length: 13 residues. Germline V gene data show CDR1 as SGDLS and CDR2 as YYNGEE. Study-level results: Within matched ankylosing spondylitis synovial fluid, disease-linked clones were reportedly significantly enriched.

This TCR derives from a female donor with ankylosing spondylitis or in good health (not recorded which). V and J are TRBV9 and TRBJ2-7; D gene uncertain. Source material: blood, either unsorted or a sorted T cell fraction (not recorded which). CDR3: CVSSVGAPGEQYF. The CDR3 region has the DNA TGTGTCAGCAGCGTAGGAGCCCCGGGCGAGCAGTACTTC.